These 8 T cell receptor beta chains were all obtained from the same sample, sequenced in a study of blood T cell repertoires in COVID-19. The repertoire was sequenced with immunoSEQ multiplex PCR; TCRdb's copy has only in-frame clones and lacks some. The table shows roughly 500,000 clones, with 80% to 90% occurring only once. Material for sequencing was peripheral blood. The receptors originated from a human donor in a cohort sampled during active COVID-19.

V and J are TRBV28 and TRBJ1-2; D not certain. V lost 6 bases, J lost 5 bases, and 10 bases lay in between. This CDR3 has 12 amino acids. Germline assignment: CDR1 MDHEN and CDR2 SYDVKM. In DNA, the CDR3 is TGTGCCAGCAGGTTTGGCAGATATGGCTACACCTTC. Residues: CASRFGRYGYTF.

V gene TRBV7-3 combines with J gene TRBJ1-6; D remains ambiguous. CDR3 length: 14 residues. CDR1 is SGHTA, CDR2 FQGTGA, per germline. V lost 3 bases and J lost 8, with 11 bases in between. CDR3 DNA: TGTGCCAGCAGCTTCGGGTTTGGAGATTCACCCCTCCACTTT. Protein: CASSFGFGDSPLHF.

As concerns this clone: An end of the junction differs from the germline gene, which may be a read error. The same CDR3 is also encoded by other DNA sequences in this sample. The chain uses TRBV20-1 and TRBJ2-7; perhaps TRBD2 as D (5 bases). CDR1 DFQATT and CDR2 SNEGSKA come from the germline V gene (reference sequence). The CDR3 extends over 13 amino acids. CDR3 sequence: CSASPGNAYEQYF. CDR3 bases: TGTAGTGCTAGTCCCGGGAACGCCTACGAGCAGTACTTC.

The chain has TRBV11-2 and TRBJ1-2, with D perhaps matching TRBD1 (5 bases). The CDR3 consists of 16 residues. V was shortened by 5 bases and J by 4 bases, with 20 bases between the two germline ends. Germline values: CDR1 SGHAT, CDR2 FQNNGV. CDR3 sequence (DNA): TGTGCCAGCAGCGGAAGGCCACAGGTAGCTCTCTATGGCTACACCTTC. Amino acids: CASSGRPQVALYGYTF.

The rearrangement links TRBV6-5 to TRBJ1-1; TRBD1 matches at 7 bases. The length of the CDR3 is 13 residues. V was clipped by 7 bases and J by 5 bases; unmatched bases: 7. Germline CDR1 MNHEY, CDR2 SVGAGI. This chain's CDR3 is CASTRTGRTEAFF. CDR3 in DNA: TGTGCCAGCACGAGGACAGGCAGAACTGAAGCTTTCTTT.

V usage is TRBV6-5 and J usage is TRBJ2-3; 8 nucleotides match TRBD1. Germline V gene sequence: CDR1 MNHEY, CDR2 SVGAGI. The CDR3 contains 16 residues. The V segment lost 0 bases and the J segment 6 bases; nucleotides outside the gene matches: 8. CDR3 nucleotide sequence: TGTGCCAGCAGTTACTCACGGACAGGGTCCCCGGATACGCAGTATTTT. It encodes CASSYSRTGSPDTQYF.

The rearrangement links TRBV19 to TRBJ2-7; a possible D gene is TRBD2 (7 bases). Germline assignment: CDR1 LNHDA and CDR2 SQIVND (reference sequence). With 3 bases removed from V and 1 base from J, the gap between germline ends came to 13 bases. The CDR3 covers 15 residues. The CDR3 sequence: CASSMRAGQSYEQYF. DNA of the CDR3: TGTGCCAGTAGTATGAGAGCGGGACAATCCTACGAGCAGTACTTC.

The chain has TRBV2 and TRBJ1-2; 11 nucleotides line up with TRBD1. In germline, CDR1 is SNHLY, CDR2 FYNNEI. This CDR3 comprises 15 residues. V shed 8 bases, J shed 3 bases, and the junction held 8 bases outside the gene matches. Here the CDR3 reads CASEGQGAPDYGYTF. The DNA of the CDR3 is TGTGCCAGCGAAGGACAGGGGGCGCCCGACTATGGCTACACCTTC.